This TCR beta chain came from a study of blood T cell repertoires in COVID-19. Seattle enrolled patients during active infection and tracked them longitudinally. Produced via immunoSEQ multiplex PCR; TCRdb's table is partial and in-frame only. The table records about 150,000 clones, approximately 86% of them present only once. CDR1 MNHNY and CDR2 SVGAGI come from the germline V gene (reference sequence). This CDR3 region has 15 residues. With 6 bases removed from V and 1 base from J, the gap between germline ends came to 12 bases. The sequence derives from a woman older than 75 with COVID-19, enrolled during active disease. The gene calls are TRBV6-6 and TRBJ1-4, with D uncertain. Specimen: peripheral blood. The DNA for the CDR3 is TGTGCCAGCAGGCCACCGAGCGGAACTAATGAAAAACTGTTTTTT. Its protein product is CASRPPSGTNEKLFF.